Listed below are T cell receptor beta chains from one sample, sequenced in a study of identifying expanded T cells in peripheral blood. Some clones are missing from TCRdb's copy, which holds only in-frame ones; the method was immunoSEQ multiplex PCR. The profile covers 80,000 to 90,000 clones, with approximately 83% appearing a single time and roughly 5.3% taken by the ten largest. Sequenced sample: blood. The receptors stem from a person aged 18-69 years in good health. Both conserved end residues are part of each CDR3. A D gene is named only where the DNA matches it firmly. Size is omitted from some rows. Given values are once, few, many or a class for expanded clones.

size	V	J	D	DNA	CDR3
NA	TRBV5-6	TRBJ2-1	NA	TGTGCCAGCAGCTATCCAACCGGGACCGAGTACAATGAGCAGTTCTTC	CASSYPTGTEYNEQFF
NA	TRBV7-9	TRBJ1-2	NA	TGTGCCAGCAGCTTAGGAGGGCCCCGAGGAAACTATGGCTACACCTTC	CASSLGGPRGNYGYTF
NA	TRBV12-2	TRBJ1-2	NA	TGTGCAGATTTGACAGGGGGAAATGGCTACACCTTC	CADLTGGNGYTF
NA	TRBV18	TRBJ2-1	TRBD2	TGTGCCAGCTCACCAAGCCCGGGACTAGCGGGGAGTCGTTACAATGAGCAGTTCTTC	CASSPSPGLAGSRYNEQFF
NA	TRBV7-6	TRBJ2-7	NA	TGTGCCAGCAGCTTAGAGGGGGAGTACGAGCAGTACTTC	CASSLEGEYEQYF
few	TRBV5-3	TRBJ1-5	NA	TGTGCCAGAAATCTCAGGCGGCGCAATCAGCCCCAGCATTTT	CARNLRRRNQPQHF
NA	TRBV11-3	TRBJ2-1	NA	TGTGCCAGCAGCTTAGAAATGAGCTCCTACAATGAGCAGTTCTTC	CASSLEMSSYNEQFF
NA	TRBV10-3	TRBJ2-1	NA	TGTGGAGTTTCTCAGGGGTACAATGAGCAGTTCTTC	CGVSQGYNEQFF
NA	TRBV9	TRBJ2-1	NA	TGTGCCAGCACTGGCGACGCGGTCTACAATGAGCAGTTCTTC	CASTGDAVYNEQFF
NA	TRBV2	TRBJ1-2	NA	TGTGCCAGCGGGCAGGGGTCTGGCTACACCTTC	CASGQGSGYTF
NA	TRBV5-1	TRBJ2-2	NA	TGCGCCAGCAGCCCGGACCCCACCTCCGGGGAGCTGTTTTTT	CASSPDPTSGELFF
NA	TRBV6-6	TRBJ1-4	NA	TGTGCCACCCGCGATCAGGGGTGGAGTGAAAAACTGTTTTTT	CATRDQGWSEKLFF
NA	TRBV2	TRBJ2-3	NA	TGTGCCAGCCTAAAATATCGGGGGAGCACAGATACGCAGTATTTT	CASLKYRGSTDTQYF
NA	TRBV12-5	TRBJ2-5	NA	TGTGCTAGTGGTCCTGACAGCACGGGAGAGACCCAGTACTTC	CASGPDSTGETQYF
NA	TRBV15	TRBJ1-5	NA	TGTGCCACCAGCAGGGGGCGCAGGGGTCAGCCCCAGCATTTT	CATSRGRRGQPQHF
NA	TRBV7-8	TRBJ1-4	TRBD1	TGTGCCAGTGGTGGGACAGGGGGTAGTGAAAAACTGTTTTTT	CASGGTGGSEKLFF
NA	TRBV7-2	TRBJ2-3	NA	TGTGCCAGCAGCCCCCGCACAGATACGCAGTATTTT	CASSPRTDTQYF
NA	TRBV6-6	TRBJ1-2	TRBD1	TGTGCCAGCAGGCGACAGGGGGCGAGGGGCTACACCTTC	CASRRQGARGYTF
NA	TRBV29-1	TRBJ1-2	NA	TGCAGCGTTGCGGGGGACGGCTACACCTTC	CSVAGDGYTF
NA	TRBV4-2	TRBJ2-7	NA	TGTGCCAGCAGCCAAAGTGTTGACGAGCAGTACTTC	CASSQSVDEQYF
NA	TRBV15	TRBJ2-1	TRBD1	TGTGCCACCAGCAGAGATATCCGGGACAGGTCTCCTAGCTCCTACAATGAGCAGTTCTTC	CATSRDIRDRSPSSYNEQFF
few	TRBV5-6	TRBJ2-7	NA	TGTGCCAGCAGCCCTGGACTCGCCGGCGGGTACGAGCAGTACTTC	CASSPGLAGGYEQYF
NA	TRBV2	TRBJ2-3	TRBD2	TGTGCCAGCAGCTCCATACTGACTAGCGGGGTAGATACGCAGTATTTT	CASSSILTSGVDTQYF
NA	TRBV5-1	TRBJ2-7	TRBD1	TGCGCCAGCAGCTCGCAGACAGGGACCTACGAGCAGTACTTC	CASSSQTGTYEQYF
NA	TRBV4-3	TRBJ1-2	TRBD1	TGCGCCAGCAGCCATGACAGACAGGGGGCAAACTATGGCTACACCTTC	CASSHDRQGANYGYTF
NA	TRBV6-6	TRBJ2-1	NA	TGTGCCAGCAGTTACGAGGGGCTAGGGGGGCATGAGCAGTTCTTC	CASSYEGLGGHEQFF
NA	TRBV4-3	TRBJ1-1	NA	TGCGCCAGCAGCCAAAGCCATGAAGCTTTCTTT	CASSQSHEAFF
NA	TRBV15	TRBJ1-5	NA	TGTGCCACCAGCAGTCGGGGTAGCAATCAGCCCCAGCATTTT	CATSSRGSNQPQHF
NA	TRBV5-1	TRBJ2-7	NA	TGCGCCAGCAGCTTGGGGGGGAATGGCGACGAGCAGTACTTC	CASSLGGNGDEQYF
NA	TRBV29-1	TRBJ2-2	NA	TGCAGCGTTGAAAGCGTCGGCGCGAACACCGGGGAGCTGTTTTTT	CSVESVGANTGELFF
NA	TRBV7-9	TRBJ1-1	NA	TGTGCCAGCAGCTTAGTAGGTTTCGCTGAAGCTTTCTTT	CASSLVGFAEAFF
once	TRBV19	TRBJ1-1	NA	TGTGCCACCCTGGGGGTACCCATGAACACTGAAGCTTTCTTT	CATLGVPMNTEAFF
NA	TRBV6-1	TRBJ1-1	NA	TGTGCCAGCAGTGAAGCGCATTACGGGAACACTGAAGCTTTCTTT	CASSEAHYGNTEAFF
NA	TRBV5-1	TRBJ1-6	NA	TGCGCCAGCAGCTTGGGCGGGGTTGATTCACCCCTCCACTTT	CASSLGGVDSPLHF
NA	TRBV10-3	TRBJ1-1	TRBD1	TGTGCCATCAGTGAGCCTCATAAAAGGGGGCCGAACACTGAAGCTTTCTTT	CAISEPHKRGPNTEAFF
NA	TRBV27	TRBJ1-1	NA	TGTGCCAGCAGCTTTGTTGTCAGGCCGGGAGGCACTGAAGCTTTCTTT	CASSFVVRPGGTEAFF
NA	TRBV7-4	TRBJ1-6	TRBD1	TGTGCCAGCAGCTTGCCCACAGGGGTCAATTCACCCCTCCACTTT	CASSLPTGVNSPLHF
NA	TRBV9	TRBJ2-1	TRBD2	TGTGCCAGCAGCCCGGGAGGCAGTTCCTACAATGAGCAGTTCTTC	CASSPGGSSYNEQFF
NA	TRBV7-9	TRBJ1-6	NA	TGTGCCAGCAGCTTAGACAGTTATAATTCACCCCTCCACTTT	CASSLDSYNSPLHF
medium-sized	TRBV5-6	TRBJ1-2	NA	TGTGCCAGCAGCTTAGCCTTTAACTATGGCTACACCTTC	CASSLAFNYGYTF